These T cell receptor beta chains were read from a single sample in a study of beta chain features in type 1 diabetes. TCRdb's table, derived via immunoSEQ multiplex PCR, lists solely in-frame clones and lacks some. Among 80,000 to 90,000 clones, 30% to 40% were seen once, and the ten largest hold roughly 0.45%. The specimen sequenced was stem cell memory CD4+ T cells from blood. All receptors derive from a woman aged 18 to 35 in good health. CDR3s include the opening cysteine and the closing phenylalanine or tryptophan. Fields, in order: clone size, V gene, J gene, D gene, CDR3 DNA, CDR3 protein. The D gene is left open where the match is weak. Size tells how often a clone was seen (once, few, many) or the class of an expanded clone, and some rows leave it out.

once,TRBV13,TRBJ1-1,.,TGTGCCAGCAGCGCATCAGGGGTCCCTGAAGCTTTCTTT,CASSASGVPEAFF
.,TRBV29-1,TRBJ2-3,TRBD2,TGCAGCGTTGAAACTAGCGGTAGAACAGATACGCAGTATTTT,CSVETSGRTDTQYF
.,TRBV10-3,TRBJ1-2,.,TGTGCCATCAGTGAGTCTGGGGGGAGCTATGGCTACACCTTC,CAISESGGSYGYTF
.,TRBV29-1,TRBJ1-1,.,TGCAGCGTGACACACCCCGAGAACACTGAAGCTTTCTTT,CSVTHPENTEAFF
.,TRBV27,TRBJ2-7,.,TGTGCCAGCAGCCCCTCCGCGGGCTACGAGCAGTACTTC,CASSPSAGYEQYF
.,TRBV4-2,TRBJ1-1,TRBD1,TGTGCCAGCAGCCAAACAGGGGAGGCCACTGAAGCTTTCTTT,CASSQTGEATEAFF
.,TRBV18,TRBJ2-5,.,TGTGCCAGCTCACCACCCGGGGAGTTGGGCGAGACCCAGTACTTC,CASSPPGELGETQYF
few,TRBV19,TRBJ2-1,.,TGTGCCAGTAGTCTCTATACGACATCCTACAATGAGCAGTTCTTC,CASSLYTTSYNEQFF
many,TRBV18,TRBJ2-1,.,TGTGCCAGCTCACCATTGAATAGCGCTGAGCAGTTCTTC,CASSPLNSAEQFF
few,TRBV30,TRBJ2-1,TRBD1,TGTGCCTGGAGTAAGGAGACAGGGTTCTACAATGAGCAGTTCTTC,CAWSKETGFYNEQFF
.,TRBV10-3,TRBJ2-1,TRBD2,TGTGCCATCAGTGAGGCGACTAGCGGGAGGCAATTGAATGAGCAGTTCTTC,CAISEATSGRQLNEQFF
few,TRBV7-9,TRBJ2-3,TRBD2,TGTGCCAGCAGCTTAGGGCTCCTGGGGACTAGCGGGAGCACAGATACGCAGTATTTT,CASSLGLLGTSGSTDTQYF
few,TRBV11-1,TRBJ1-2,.,TGTGCCAGCAGGCCGACAGGTCTCGGCTTAGGCTACACCTTC,CASRPTGLGLGYTF
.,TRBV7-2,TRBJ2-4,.,TGTGCCAGCACAGTCAATATAGCCAAAAACATTCAGTACTTC,CASTVNIAKNIQYF
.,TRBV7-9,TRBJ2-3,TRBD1,TGTGCCAGCAGCTCCGGGACAGGGGGAAGCACAGATACGCAGTATTTT,CASSSGTGGSTDTQYF
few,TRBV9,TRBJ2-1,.,TGTGCCAGCAGCGTAGGCGGGATCTACAATGAGCAGTTCTTC,CASSVGGIYNEQFF
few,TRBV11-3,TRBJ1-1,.,TGTGCCCCCGTCGCGGGTATCACTGAAGCTTTCTTT,CAPVAGITEAFF
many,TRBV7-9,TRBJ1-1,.,TGTGCCAGCAGCTTACACCAGGGGAACACTGAAGCTTTCTTT,CASSLHQGNTEAFF
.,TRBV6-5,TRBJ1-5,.,TGTGCCAGCAGTTACGGGGGCGGAAGCAATCAGCCCCAGCATTTT,CASSYGGGSNQPQHF
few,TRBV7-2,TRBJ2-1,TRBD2,TGTGCCAGCAGCTTAGTAGCGGGAGGTGGTAATGAGCAGTTCTTC,CASSLVAGGGNEQFF
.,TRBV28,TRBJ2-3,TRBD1,TGTGCCAGCAGTTCCTCTATTCCGGGACAGGGGGCTACAGATACGCAGTATTTT,CASSSSIPGQGATDTQYF
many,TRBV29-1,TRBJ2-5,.,TGCAGCGTTGGTTCAGCCAGGGAGACCCAGTACTTC,CSVGSARETQYF
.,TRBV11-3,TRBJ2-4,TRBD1,TGTGCCAGCAGCCTGGGGTGGACAGGGGCAATTCAGTACTTC,CASSLGWTGAIQYF
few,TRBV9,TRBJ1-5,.,TGTGCCAGCAGCGCCGACAGTAGCAATCAGCCCCAGCATTTT,CASSADSSNQPQHF
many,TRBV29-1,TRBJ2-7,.,TGCAGCGTTGATATCGGGAAAGGGTACGAGCAGTACTTC,CSVDIGKGYEQYF
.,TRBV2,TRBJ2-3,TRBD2,TGTGCCAGCAGTCCTCTACTAGCGGGCACAGATACGCAGTATTTT,CASSPLLAGTDTQYF
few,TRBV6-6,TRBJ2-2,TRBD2,TGTGCCAGCAGCGGACTAGCGAACACCGGGGAGCTGTTTTTT,CASSGLANTGELFF
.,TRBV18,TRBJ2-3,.,TGTGCCAGCTCACCAAGTGGGACTTCGGATACGCAGTATTTT,CASSPSGTSDTQYF
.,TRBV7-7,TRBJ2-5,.,TGTGCTAGCAGCTTGACCCCGGGATTGGATTCCCAGTACTTC,CASSLTPGLDSQYF
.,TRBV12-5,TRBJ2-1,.,TGTGCTAGTGGTTTGGTAATTCGCGGCGGGAATGAGCAGTTCTTC,CASGLVIRGGNEQFF
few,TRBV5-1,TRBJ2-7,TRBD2,TGCGCCAGCAGACGGGAGGGCTACGAGCAGTACTTC,CASRREGYEQYF
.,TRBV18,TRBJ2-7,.,TGTGCCAGCGCCCTCCAGGACTCCTACGAGCAGTACTTC,CASALQDSYEQYF
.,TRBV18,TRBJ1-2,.,TGTGCCAGCTCACCACCGGGGGAGGTTTTATCAGGCTACACCTTC,CASSPPGEVLSGYTF
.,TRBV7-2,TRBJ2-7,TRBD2,TGTGCCAGCAGCTCCAATAGCGGGGCGAGATACGAGCAGTACTTC,CASSSNSGARYEQYF
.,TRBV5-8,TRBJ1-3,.,TGTGCCAGCAGCTCTTCTATAAGCTCTGGAAACACCATATATTTT,CASSSSISSGNTIYF
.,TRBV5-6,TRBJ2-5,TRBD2,TGTGCCAGCAGCTTGCCTATCACTAGCGGGGGGGCATCTGAGACCCAGTACTTC,CASSLPITSGGASETQYF
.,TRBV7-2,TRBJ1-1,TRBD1,TGTGCCAGCAGCTCGACAGGGAACTCTGAAGCTTTCTTT,CASSSTGNSEAFF
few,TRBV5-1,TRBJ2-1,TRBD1,TGCGCCAGCAGCTATCAGACAGGGACGGCGGATGAGCAGTTCTTC,CASSYQTGTADEQFF
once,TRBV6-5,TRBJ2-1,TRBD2,TGTGCCAGCACCCTAGCGGGGCCTTGGGGGAATGAGCAGTTCTTC,CASTLAGPWGNEQFF
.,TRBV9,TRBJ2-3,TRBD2,TGTGCCAGCAGCGTAGTCTCGGAGCGGGAGGCCGCAGATACGCAGTATTTT,CASSVVSEREAADTQYF
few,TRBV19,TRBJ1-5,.,TGTGCCAGTAGTCCCAGGATTAATCAGCCCCAGCATTTT,CASSPRINQPQHF
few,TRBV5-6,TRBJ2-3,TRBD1,TGTGCCAGCAGCTTGGGAGGGGGCACCGGAGATACGCAGTATTTT,CASSLGGGTGDTQYF
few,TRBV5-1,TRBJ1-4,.,TGCGCCAGCAGCTTATATACAGGGAACGAAAAACTGTTTTTT,CASSLYTGNEKLFF
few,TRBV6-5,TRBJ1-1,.,TGTGCCAGCAGTTACATGGAGTGGACTGAAGCTTTCTTT,CASSYMEWTEAFF
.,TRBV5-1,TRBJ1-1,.,TGCGCCAGCAGCCTTGGAGAGGGGAGGACTGAAGCTTTCTTT,CASSLGEGRTEAFF
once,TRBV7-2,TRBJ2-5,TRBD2,TGTGCCAGCAGCTTCGGGACTAATCGAGAGACCCAGTACTTC,CASSFGTNRETQYF
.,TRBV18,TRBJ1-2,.,TGTGCCAGCTCACCAAGCCCAGGGGATGGCGGCTACACCTTC,CASSPSPGDGGYTF
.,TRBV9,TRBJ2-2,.,TGTGCCAGCAGCGTAGCGGGGAACACCGGGGAGCTGTTTTTT,CASSVAGNTGELFF
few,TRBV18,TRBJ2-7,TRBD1,TGTGCCAGCTCACCACCGCCCGGGACAGTTTACGAGCAGTACTTC,CASSPPPGTVYEQYF